This entry lists 28 T cell receptor beta chains sequenced from one sample in a study of T cell responses to AZD1222 COVID-19 vaccine. The assay was immunoSEQ multiplex PCR, and TCRdb's table has in-frame clones only and misses some. Of approximately 150,000 clones detected, 90% to 95% appear once; the ten largest clones hold more than 1.4%. The sample consisted of peripheral blood, taken on day 0 of AZD1222 vaccination. Receptors were obtained from an adult in good health.

The chain uses TRBV7-9 and TRBJ2-1; D remains ambiguous. CDR3 length: 13 amino acids. Germline CDR1 is SEHNR and CDR2 is FQNEAQ (reference sequence). V was cut by 0 bases and J by 5 bases, with 5 bases left in between. CDR3 loop: CASSLALDNEQFF. In DNA form, the CDR3 reads TGTGCCAGCAGCTTAGCGCTGGACAATGAGCAGTTCTTC.

This chain's CDR3 is CASSVAGTGNTEAFF. The CDR3 nucleotides read TGCGCCAGCAGCGTTGCCGGGACAGGGAACACTGAAGCTTTCTTT. The rearrangement links TRBV5-1 to TRBJ1-1; 8 nucleotides agree with TRBD1. Germline V gene sequence: CDR1 SGHRS, CDR2 YFSETQ. Trimming at V came to 4 bases and at J to 1 base, leaving 6 bases not matched to a gene. CDR3 length equals 15 residues.

The chain links TRBV30 to TRBJ1-5; D is unresolved. V lost 1 base to trimming and J lost 7 bases, with 11 bases between them. This CDR3 contains 13 residues. Looked up from germline, CDR1 is GTSNPN and CDR2 is SVGIG (reference sequence). The CDR3 sequence is CAWSGGLEQPQHF. In DNA, the CDR3 is TGTGCCTGGAGTGGCGGGTTAGAACAGCCCCAGCATTTT.

This clone appeared once. The chain uses TRBV5-1 and TRBJ2-5, with 7 bases aligning to TRBD2. This CDR3 comprises 13 residues. Losses at the gene ends were 4 bases for V and 2 bases for J; bases not matched to a gene: 2. Germline-derived CDR1 and CDR2 are SGHRS and YFSETQ. CDR3 loop: CASSPGGQETQYF. Written as DNA, the CDR3 is TGCGCCAGCAGCCCGGGGGGACAAGAGACCCAGTACTTC.

The chain uses TRBV7-9 and TRBJ1-1; D not certain. The CDR3 is made up of 13 amino acids. Deletions cut 6 bases from V and 1 base from J, with 9 bases between. CDR1 is SEHNR, CDR2 FQNEAQ, per germline (reference sequence). The CDR3 sequence is CASRLQANTEAFF. The CDR3 DNA reads as TGTGCCAGCAGGTTACAAGCGAACACTGAAGCTTTCTTT.

The genes are TRBV6-6 and TRBJ2-3, with TRBD1 as a possible D gene (6 bases). CDR3 size: 16 residues. Per germline, CDR1 MNHNY and CDR2 SVGAGI (reference sequence). Trimming shortened V by 6 bases and J by 0 bases, and 16 bases separated the two germline ends. CDR3 loop: CASRTPTGTSTDTQYF. DNA for the CDR3: TGTGCCAGCAGAACGCCCACAGGGACGAGCACAGATACGCAGTATTTT.

The CDR3, as DNA: TGTGCCAGCAGTTACTCACTTGGGGGCAACTACGAGCAGTACTTC. This codes for CASSYSLGGNYEQYF. V is TRBV6-2 or TRBV6-3 and J is TRBJ2-7; maybe TRBD1 (6 bases). Looked up from germline, CDR1 is MNHEY and CDR2 is SVGEGT. The CDR3 loop spans 15 amino acids. V was clipped by 0 bases and J by 3 bases, with 12 bases between them.

The chain combines TRBV7-3 with TRBJ2-2; D is possibly TRBD1 (6 bases). Trimming stripped 5 bases from V and 2 bases from J, with 12 bases between. Germline loops: CDR1 SGHTA, CDR2 FQGTGA. The CDR3 runs 15 residues. The CDR3 DNA follows: TGTGCCAGCAGCCTTGAACAGGGAAACACCGGGGAGCTGTTTTTT. Amino acids: CASSLEQGNTGELFF.

The V and J genes are TRBV6-1 and TRBJ1-6, with 7 bases matching TRBD1. V shed 0 bases and J 9 bases; nucleotides not matched to a gene: 5. The CDR3 extends over 15 amino acids. Per germline, CDR1 MNHNS and CDR2 SASEGT. The CDR3 region has the DNA TGTGCCAGCAGTGAAGCGCAGGGGGAGGGTTCACCCCTCCACTTT. Translating gives CASSEAQGEGSPLHF.

V usage is TRBV27 and J usage is TRBJ1-4; a weak D match, TRBD1 (5 bases). The CDR3 is 13 residues long. Trimming left V 6 bases short and J 7 bases short, with 12 bases between. Germline-derived CDR1 and CDR2 are MNHEY and SMNVEV (reference sequence). The CDR3 DNA reads as TGTGCCAGCAGCTCCGGGCAGGGTGAAAAACTGTTTTTT. Residues: CASSSGQGEKLFF.

The rearrangement uses TRBV19 and TRBJ1-2, with 8 nucleotides matching TRBD1. Germline CDR1 LNHDA, CDR2 SQIVND (reference sequence). CDR3 size: 14 residues. V trimming: 5 bases; J trimming: 6 bases; junction bases outside the gene matches: 8. This CDR3 is CASSLNQGANGYTF. CDR3 bases: TGTGCCAGTAGTCTTAACCAGGGGGCGAATGGCTACACCTTC. Drawing the rest from reference TRBV19 and TRBJ1-2, the complete variable domain is DGGITQSPKYLFRKEGQNVTLSCEQNLNHDAMYWYRQDPGQGLRLIYYSQIVNDFQKGDIAEGYSVSREKKESFPLTVTSAQKNPTAFYLCASSLNQGANGYTFGSGTRLTVV.

The gene calls are TRBV5-4 and TRBJ1-6, with 10 bases matching TRBD1. From germline, CDR1 is SGHNT and CDR2 YYREEE (reference sequence). The V segment lost 0 bases and the J segment 10 bases; nucleotides outside the gene matches: 4. The CDR3 runs to 15 residues. DNA for the CDR3: TGTGCCAGCAGCTTGGTGGGACAGGGGAGGTCACCCCTCCACTTT. Protein sequence: CASSLVGQGRSPLHF. The full variable domain, with the rest looked up from reference TRBV5-4 and TRBJ1-6, is ETGVTQSPTHLIKTRGQQVTLRCSSQSGHNTVSWYQQALGQGPQFIFQYYREEENGRGNFPPRFSGLQFPNYSSELNVNALELDDSALYLCASSLVGQGRSPLHFGNGTRLTVT.

The rearrangement links TRBV19 to TRBJ1-5; no clear D gene. Per the germline V gene, CDR1 is LNHDA and CDR2 is SQIVND (reference sequence). Trimming removed 5 bases at V and 11 bases at J, with 16 bases between. The CDR3 is 13 residues long. DNA of the CDR3: TGTGCCAGTAGTTTGGCAGAGCCCGGGTCCCAGCATTTT. The encoded protein is CASSLAEPGSQHF.

The chain links TRBV28 to TRBJ2-7; tentative D call: TRBD2 (6 bases). Trimming stripped 5 bases from V and 0 bases from J, with 11 bases between. The germline V gene encodes CDR1 MDHEN and CDR2 SYDVKM. The CDR3 loop spans 14 amino acids. The CDR3 loop is CASSQEGTSYEQYF. The CDR3 bases are TGTGCCAGCAGTCAGGAGGGGACCTCCTACGAGCAGTACTTC.

The V call is TRBV5-1, the J call TRBJ2-7; 13 positions agree with TRBD2. Germline CDR1 SGHRS, CDR2 YFSETQ. Germline trimming cut 4 bases from V and 4 bases from J; bases unmatched to any gene: 11. The CDR3 spans 17 residues. Here the CDR3 DNA reads TGCGCCAGCAGCCCGGGACTAGCGGGGATACCCGGGTACGAGCAGTACTTC. Amino acids: CASSPGLAGIPGYEQYF. Based on the CDR3 plus reference TRBV5-1 and TRBJ2-7, the full variable domain is KAGVTQTPRYLIKTRGQQVTLSCSPISGHRSVSWYQQTPGQGLQFLFEYFSETQRNKGNFPGRFSGRQFSNSRSEMNVSTLELGDSALYLCASSPGLAGIPGYEQYFGPGTRLTVT.

V is TRBV19 and J is TRBJ2-2; 8 bases line up with TRBD2. CDR1 and CDR2 from the germline V gene are LNHDA and SQIVND (reference sequence). This CDR3 region has 15 residues. Trimming removed 3 bases from V and 5 bases from J; junction bases left unmatched: 5. CDR3 nucleotides: TGTGCCAGTAGTATCCTAGCGGGTATAACCGGGGAGCTGTTTTTT. Translated, it gives CASSILAGITGELFF.

This chain joins TRBV20-1 and TRBJ2-7; 9 bases map to TRBD1. This CDR3 region has 11 residues. Trimming removed 8 bases from V and 5 bases from J; junction bases left unmatched: 4. Germline V gives CDR1 DFQATT, CDR2 SNEGSKA (reference sequence). In DNA form, the CDR3 reads TGCAGTTACAGGGGGCGGGACGAGCAGTACTTC. It translates to CSYRGRDEQYF.

DNA of the CDR3: TGTGCCAGCAGCCAAGCGCTAGGGGAGCTGTTTTTT. This sequence encodes CASSQALGELFF. The chain joins TRBV14 to TRBJ2-2, with no clear D. The CDR3 consists of 12 residues. Germline CDR1 SGHDN, CDR2 FVKESK. V was pared by 1 base and J by 8 bases, with 5 bases between. The full variable domain, rest sourced from reference TRBV14 and TRBJ2-2, is EAGVTQFPSHSVIEKGQTVTLRCDPISGHDNLYWYRRVMGKEIKFLLHFVKESKQDESGMPNNRFLAERTGGTYSTLKVQPAELEDSGVYFCASSQALGELFFGEGSRLTVL.

The rearrangement uses TRBV25-1 and TRBJ1-3, with 8 bases lining up with TRBD1. Germline CDR1 and CDR2: MGHDK and SYGVNS. With V trimmed by 8 bases and J by 10 bases, 13 bases remained unmatched. This CDR3 is 14 amino acids long. CDR3 in amino acids: CASVAQGASRTIYF. As DNA, the CDR3 is TGTGCCAGCGTGGCGCAGGGGGCATCGCGGACCATATATTTT. The full variable domain, its missing parts supplied by reference TRBV25-1 and TRBJ1-3, is EADIYQTPRYLVIGTGKKITLECSQTMGHDKMYWYQQDPGMELHLIHYSYGVNSTEKGDLSSESTVSRIRTEHFPLTLESARPSHTSQYLCASVAQGASRTIYFGEGSWLTVV.

V and J are TRBV9 and TRBJ1-2, with 7 bases fitting TRBD1. Trimming at V came to 4 bases and at J to 7 bases, leaving 10 bases not matched to a gene. The length of the CDR3 is 14 residues. Germline CDR1 reads SGDLS; CDR2 reads YYNGEE. CDR3 loop: CASSPHGTDFGYTF. The CDR3 coding sequence is TGTGCCAGCAGCCCACACGGGACAGATTTTGGCTACACCTTC. The entire variable domain, with the rest obtained from reference TRBV9 and TRBJ1-2, is as follows: DSGVTQTPKHLITATGQRVTLRCSPRSGDLSVYWYQQSLDQGLQFLIQYYNGEERAKGNILERFSAQQFPDLHSELNLSSLELGDSALYFCASSPHGTDFGYTFGSGTRLTVV.

V usage is TRBV5-6 and J usage is TRBJ2-7; D gene unclear. CDR3 length equals 14 residues. Trimming shortened V by 1 base and J by 3 bases, and 11 bases separated the two germline ends. In germline, CDR1 is SGHDT, CDR2 YYEEEE. The CDR3 loop reads CASSLRQINYEQYF. The CDR3, as DNA: TGTGCCAGCAGCTTGCGTCAGATAAACTACGAGCAGTACTTC. Variable domain in full (rest from reference TRBV5-6 and TRBJ2-7): DAGVTQSPTHLIKTRGQQVTLRCSPKSGHDTVSWYQQALGQGPQFIFQYYEEEERQRGNFPDRFSGHQFPNYSSELNVNALLLGDSALYLCASSLRQINYEQYFGPGTRLTVT.

This chain uses TRBV24-1 with TRBJ2-1; TRBD1 matches at 8 bases. The CDR3 is made up of 14 amino acids. Germline assignment: CDR1 KGHDR and CDR2 SFDVKD. V was clipped by 5 bases and J by 12 bases; unmatched bases: 11. The chain's CDR3 is CATSATVSTGGQFF. The CDR3 DNA reads as TGTGCCACCAGTGCTACAGTTAGTACAGGGGGGCAGTTCTTC.

The chain combines TRBV6-5 with TRBJ1-1; D gene ambiguous. The CDR3 consists of 15 residues. Trimming removed 1 base at V and 2 bases at J, with 11 bases between. The germline CDR1 and CDR2 sequences are MNHEY and SVGAGI. The CDR3 here is CASSYFTDPNTEAFF. The CDR3 nucleotides are TGTGCCAGCAGTTACTTCACAGATCCTAACACTGAAGCTTTCTTT.

This sequence joins TRBV10-3 and TRBJ2-3; D tentatively fits TRBD1 or TRBD2 (5 bases each). The length of the CDR3 is 16 residues. Germline loops: CDR1 ENHRY, CDR2 SYGVKD. V lost 0 bases and J lost 2, with 12 bases in between. The CDR3 sequence: CAISESGTPDTDTQYF. CDR3 DNA: TGTGCCATCAGTGAGTCTGGGACCCCAGACACAGATACGCAGTATTTT.

This chain uses TRBV11-2 with TRBJ2-7; TRBD2 matches at 7 bases. The CDR3 runs to 14 residues. CDR1 SGHAT and CDR2 FQNNGV come from the germline V gene. The V segment lost 0 bases and the J segment 12 bases; nucleotides outside the gene matches: 11. As DNA, the CDR3 is TGTGCCAGCAGCTTAGATAAGTTTGGGGGAGGGCGGTACTTC. Translated, it gives CASSLDKFGGGRYF.

CDR3 loop: CASSLGRDNRQIAPRAFF. The CDR3 DNA is TGTGCCAGCAGCTTAGGGAGGGACAACCGACAAATAGCTCCCCGGGCTTTCTTT. V is TRBV7-2 and J is TRBJ1-1; a weak D match, TRBD1 (6 bases). The length of the CDR3 is 18 residues. The germline V and J ends were trimmed by 1 base and 11 bases, with 29 bases remaining between them. Germline CDR1 and CDR2: SGHTA and FQGNSA.

The gene calls are TRBV12-5 and TRBJ2-3; 14 bases are shared with TRBD2. This CDR3 has 21 amino acids. J was trimmed by 5 bases and V by 0 bases; bases with no gene match: 16. Germline lookup yields CDR1 LGHNT and CDR2 FRNRAP. CDR3 coding DNA: TGTGCTAGTGGTTTGGTCCCCTCGACTAGCGGGGGGGCCTGGGGGAGAGATACGCAGTATTTT. Translated, it gives CASGLVPSTSGGAWGRDTQYF.

This clone is a singleton in its sample. The genes are TRBV5-6 and TRBJ1-2; 7 nucleotides align to TRBD1. The CDR3 extends over 16 amino acids. V was pared by 4 bases and J by 3 bases, with 12 bases of the junction left unmatched. Germline lookup yields CDR1 SGHDT and CDR2 YYEEEE. As DNA, the CDR3 is TGTGCCAGCAGCATTGACGACAGGGCCTATTACTATGGCTACACCTTC. Protein product: CASSIDDRAYYYGYTF.